The sequence of this T cell receptor (beta chain) was determined in a study of cytomegalovirus exposure and HLA in healthy donors. Concerning this clone itself: Its antigen is unidentified.

Germline CDR1 reads KGHSH; CDR2 reads LQKENI. The CDR3 covers 13 residues. J was trimmed by 3 bases and V by 3 bases; bases with no gene match: 2. Primers for the PCR totalled 60 Vbeta and 13 Jbeta. Measured with immunoSEQ multiplex PCR; TCRdb has only the in-frame clones, and not every one. Of about 140,000 clones detected, roughly three quarters appear once; the ten largest clones hold more than 3%. General observations from the study: In vitro experiments confirmed that three CMV-associated chains were specific for CMV antigens. Later findings reportedly placed an Asian-associated ancestry cluster below the roughly 670-donor mean for N-insertions. Sequencing had likely introduced a cluster of highly shared sequence variants as an artifact.

Sequencing was done on a sample of PBMCs. This TCR was recovered from a female donor in good health and CMV-seronegative. This chain links TRBV18 with TRBJ2-7; 7 positions agree with TRBD1. CDR3 loop: CASSPGTDYEQYF. In nucleotides, the CDR3 is TGTGCCAGCTCACCCGGGACAGACTACGAGCAGTACTTC.